This entry describes one T cell receptor (beta chain). The sample originates from a study of shared clonotypes between healthy human individuals. Clones were read by immunoSEQ multiplex PCR, and TCRdb kept only the in-frame ones, dropping some. The sample lists about 2.4 million clones; roughly nine tenths were seen once. The specimen was naive CD4+ T cells sorted from blood. Documented subset: CD45RA+ positively selected. The clonotype was recovered from a man aged 18 to 29 in good health.

Here the CDR3 reads CASSVSRGGQFDSGANVLTF. The CDR3 bases are TGTGCCAGTAGTGTCTCCCGGGGGGGACAGTTCGACTCTGGGGCCAACGTCCTGACTTTC. The V and J genes are TRBV19 and TRBJ2-6, with D maybe TRBD2 (8 bases). Germline V gives CDR1 LNHDA, CDR2 SQIVND (reference sequence). The CDR3 is 20 residues long. Trimming took off 5 bases at V and 0 bases at J, with 23 bases between the two ends.